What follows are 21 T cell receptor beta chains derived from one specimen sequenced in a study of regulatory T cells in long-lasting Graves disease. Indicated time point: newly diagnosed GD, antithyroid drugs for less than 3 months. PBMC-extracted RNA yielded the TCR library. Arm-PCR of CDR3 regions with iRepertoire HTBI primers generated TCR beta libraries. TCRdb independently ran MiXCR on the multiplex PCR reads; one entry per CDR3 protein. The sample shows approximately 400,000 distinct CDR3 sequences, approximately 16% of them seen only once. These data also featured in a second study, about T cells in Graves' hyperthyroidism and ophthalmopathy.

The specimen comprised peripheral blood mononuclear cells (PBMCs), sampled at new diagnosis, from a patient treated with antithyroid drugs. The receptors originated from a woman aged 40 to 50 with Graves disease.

CDR3: CSARGTRAASTDTQYF. Written as DNA, the CDR3 is TGCAGTGCTAGAGGGACTAGGGCGGCTAGCACAGATACGCAGTATTTT. The chain carries TRBV20-1 and TRBJ2-3; TRBD2 aligns across 7 bases. Looked up from germline, CDR1 is DFQATT and CDR2 is SNEGSKA (reference sequence). V was pared by 1 base and J by 0 bases, with 7 bases of the junction left unmatched. The CDR3 sequence is 16 residues long.

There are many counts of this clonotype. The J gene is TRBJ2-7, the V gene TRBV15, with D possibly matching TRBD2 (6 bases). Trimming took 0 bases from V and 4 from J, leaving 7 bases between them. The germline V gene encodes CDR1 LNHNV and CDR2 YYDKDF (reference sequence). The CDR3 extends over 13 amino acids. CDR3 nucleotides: TGTGCCACCAGCAGAGAGGGGGGTTACGAGCAGTACTTC. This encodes CATSREGGYEQYF.

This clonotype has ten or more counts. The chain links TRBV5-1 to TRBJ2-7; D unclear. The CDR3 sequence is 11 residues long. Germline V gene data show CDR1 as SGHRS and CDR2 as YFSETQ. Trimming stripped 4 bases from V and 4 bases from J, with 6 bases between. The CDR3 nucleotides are TGCGCCAGCAGCACCCAATACGAGCAGTACTTC. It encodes CASSTQYEQYF.

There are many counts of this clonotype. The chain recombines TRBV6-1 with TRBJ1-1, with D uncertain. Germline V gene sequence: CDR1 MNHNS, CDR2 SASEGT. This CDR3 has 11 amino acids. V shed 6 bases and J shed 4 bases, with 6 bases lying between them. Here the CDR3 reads CASSLSTEAFF. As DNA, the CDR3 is TGTGCCAGCAGCTTAAGCACTGAAGCTTTCTTT.

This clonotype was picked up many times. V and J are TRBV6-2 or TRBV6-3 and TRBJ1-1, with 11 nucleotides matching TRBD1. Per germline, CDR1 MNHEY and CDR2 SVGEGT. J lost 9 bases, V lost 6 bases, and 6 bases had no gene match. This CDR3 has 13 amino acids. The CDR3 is CASSPGTGGKAFF. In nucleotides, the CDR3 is TGTGCCAGCAGCCCCGGGACAGGGGGGAAAGCTTTCTTT.

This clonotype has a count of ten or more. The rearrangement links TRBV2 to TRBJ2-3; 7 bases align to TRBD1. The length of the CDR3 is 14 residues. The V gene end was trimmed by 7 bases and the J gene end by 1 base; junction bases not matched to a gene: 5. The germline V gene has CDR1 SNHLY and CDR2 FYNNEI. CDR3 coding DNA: TGTGCCAGCACAAGGACAGGACGCACAGATACGCAGTATTTT. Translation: CASTRTGRTDTQYF.

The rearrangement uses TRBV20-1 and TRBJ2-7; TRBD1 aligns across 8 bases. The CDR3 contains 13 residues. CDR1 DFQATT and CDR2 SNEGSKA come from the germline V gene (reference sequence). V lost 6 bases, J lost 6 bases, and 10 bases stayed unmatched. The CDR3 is CSAPPQGASEQYF. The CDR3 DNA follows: TGCAGTGCCCCCCCCCAGGGGGCGAGCGAGCAGTACTTC.

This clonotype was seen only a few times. This CDR3 is CASSQVPSGANVLTF. The DNA for the CDR3 is TGCGCCAGCAGCCAGGTGCCCTCTGGGGCCAACGTCCTGACTTTC. The chain combines TRBV4-1 with TRBJ2-6; D is unclear. This CDR3 spans 15 amino acids. Germline values: CDR1 MGHRA, CDR2 YSYEKL. V lost 3 bases to trimming and J lost 0 bases, with 6 bases between them.

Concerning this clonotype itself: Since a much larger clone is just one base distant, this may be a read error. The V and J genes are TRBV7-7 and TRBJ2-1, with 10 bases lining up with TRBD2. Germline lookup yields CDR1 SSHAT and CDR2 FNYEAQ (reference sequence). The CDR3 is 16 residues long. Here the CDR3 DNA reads TGTGCTAACAGCTTAGCGGCTAGCGGGAGAAATGGGGAGCAGTTCTTC. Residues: CANSLAASGRNGEQFF.

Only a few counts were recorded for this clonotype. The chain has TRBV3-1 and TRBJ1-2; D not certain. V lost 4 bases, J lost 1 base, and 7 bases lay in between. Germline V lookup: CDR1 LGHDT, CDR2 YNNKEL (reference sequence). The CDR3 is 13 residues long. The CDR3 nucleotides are TGTGCCAGCAGCCCCTCTAGTAACTATGGCTACACCTTC. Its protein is CASSPSSNYGYTF.

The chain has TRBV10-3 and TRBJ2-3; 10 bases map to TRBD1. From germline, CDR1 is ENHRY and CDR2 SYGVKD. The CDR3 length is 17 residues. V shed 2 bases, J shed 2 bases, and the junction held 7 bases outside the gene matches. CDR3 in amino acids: CAISEGGQGPITDTQYF. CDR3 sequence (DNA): TGTGCCATCAGTGAGGGGGGACAGGGGCCGATCACAGATACGCAGTATTTT.

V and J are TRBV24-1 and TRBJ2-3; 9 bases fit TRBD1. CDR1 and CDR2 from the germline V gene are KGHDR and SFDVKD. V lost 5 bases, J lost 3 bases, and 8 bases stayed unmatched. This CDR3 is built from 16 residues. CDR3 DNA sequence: TGTGCCACCAGTGTGGGGACAGGGAGAGTTACAGATACGCAGTATTTT. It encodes CATSVGTGRVTDTQYF.

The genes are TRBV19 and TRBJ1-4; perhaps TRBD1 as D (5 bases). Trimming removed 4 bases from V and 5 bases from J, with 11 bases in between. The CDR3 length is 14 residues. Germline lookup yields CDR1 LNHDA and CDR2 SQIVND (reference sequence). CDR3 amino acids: CASSTRGRNEKLFF. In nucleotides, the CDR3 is TGTGCCAGTAGTACCCGGGGACGGAATGAAAAACTGTTTTTT.

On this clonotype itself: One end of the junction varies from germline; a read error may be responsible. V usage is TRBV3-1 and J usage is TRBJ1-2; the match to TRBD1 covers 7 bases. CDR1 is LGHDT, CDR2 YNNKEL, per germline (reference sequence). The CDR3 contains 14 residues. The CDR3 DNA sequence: TGTGCCAGCAGCCAAATACCGGGACAGTCGAGTGTAGAGTTC. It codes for CASSQIPGQSSVEF.

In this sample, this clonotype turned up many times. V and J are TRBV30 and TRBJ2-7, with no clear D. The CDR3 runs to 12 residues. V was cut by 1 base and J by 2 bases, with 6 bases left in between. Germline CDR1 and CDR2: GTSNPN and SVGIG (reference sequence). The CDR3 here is CAWSAGAYEQYF. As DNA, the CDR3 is TGTGCCTGGAGTGCAGGTGCCTACGAGCAGTACTTC.

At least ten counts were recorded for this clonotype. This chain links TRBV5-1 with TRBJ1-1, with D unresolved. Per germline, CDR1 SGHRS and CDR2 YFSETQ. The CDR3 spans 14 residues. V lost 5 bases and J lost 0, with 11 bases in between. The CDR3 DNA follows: TGCGCCAGCAGGTTCGACGATATGAACACTGAAGCTTTCTTT. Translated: CASRFDDMNTEAFF.

Here the CDR3 reads CSVEGGYRNGYTF. Here the CDR3 DNA reads TGCAGCGTTGAGGGGGGTTATCGAAATGGCTACACCTTC. The chain is built from TRBV29-1 and TRBJ1-2; a possible D gene is TRBD1 (5 bases). The CDR3 runs to 13 residues. Germline V gene sequence: CDR1 SQVTM, CDR2 ANQGSEA. Trimming removed 3 bases from V and 6 bases from J, with 14 bases in between.

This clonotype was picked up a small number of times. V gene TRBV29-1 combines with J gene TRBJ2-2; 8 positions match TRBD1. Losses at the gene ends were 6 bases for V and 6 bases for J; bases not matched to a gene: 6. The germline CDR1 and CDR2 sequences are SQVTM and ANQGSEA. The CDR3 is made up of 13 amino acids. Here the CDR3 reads CSVQGARAGELFF. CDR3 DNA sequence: TGCAGCGTGCAGGGGGCGCGGGCCGGGGAGCTGTTTTTT.

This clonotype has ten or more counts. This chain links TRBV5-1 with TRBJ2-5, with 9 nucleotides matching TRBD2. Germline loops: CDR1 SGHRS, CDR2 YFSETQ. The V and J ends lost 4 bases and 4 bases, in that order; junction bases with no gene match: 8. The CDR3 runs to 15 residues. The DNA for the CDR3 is TGCGCCAGCAGCGCCATAGCGGGAGAGGGAGAGACCCAGTACTTC. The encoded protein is CASSAIAGEGETQYF.

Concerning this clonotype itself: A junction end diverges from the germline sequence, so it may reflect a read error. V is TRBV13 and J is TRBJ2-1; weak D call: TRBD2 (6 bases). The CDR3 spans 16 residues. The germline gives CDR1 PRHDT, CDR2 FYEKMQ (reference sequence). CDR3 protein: CASSSMTSPTYNEQLF. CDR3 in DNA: TGTGCCAGCAGCTCTATGACTAGTCCGACCTACAATGAGCAGCTCTTC.

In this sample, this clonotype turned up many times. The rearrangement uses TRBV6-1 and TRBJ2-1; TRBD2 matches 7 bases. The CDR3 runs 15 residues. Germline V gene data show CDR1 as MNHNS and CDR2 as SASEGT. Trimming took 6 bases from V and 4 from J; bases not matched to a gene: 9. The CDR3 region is CASSLGAGEYNEQFF. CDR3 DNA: TGTGCCAGCAGCCTCGGGGCGGGAGAGTACAATGAGCAGTTCTTC.